Listed below are T cell receptor beta chains from one sample, sequenced in a study of blood T cell repertoires in COVID-19. The data were produced by immunoSEQ multiplex PCR, yet TCRdb's version contains in-frame clones alone and is incomplete. This sample has more than 250,000 clones, with 83% found just once. Sequencing was performed on peripheral blood. The receptor set was obtained from a woman in her forties or fifties with acute or convalescent COVID-19. CDR3s include the opening cysteine and the closing phenylalanine or tryptophan. The D gene is left open where the match is weak. Size is stated for part of the rows, as once, few or many counts, or as a class when the clone is expanded.

size	D	V	J	DNA	CDR3
NA	TRBD2	TRBV11-2	TRBJ2-5	TGTGCCAGCAGCTTAGGTGTCCAGCGGGGGTCACAAGAGACCCAGTACTTC	CASSLGVQRGSQETQYF
once	TRBD1	TRBV7-2	TRBJ2-7	TGTGCCAGCAGGACAGGGGACCTGCTTGGCGGGCAGTACTTC	CASRTGDLLGGQYF
NA	NA	TRBV9	TRBJ1-1	TGTGCCAGCAGCGTAGACAGGGACACTGAAGCTTTCTTT	CASSVDRDTEAFF
NA	TRBD2	TRBV14	TRBJ2-1	TGTGCCAGCAGCCAAGTCGGGGGGGCCCACAATGAGCAGTTCTTC	CASSQVGGAHNEQFF
NA	NA	TRBV21-1	TRBJ1-1	TGTGCCAGCAGCAGCCCGAGCAGTGGAGACAGAGCTTTCTTT	CASSSPSSGDRAFF
NA	TRBD2	TRBV27	TRBJ2-3	TGTGCCAGACCTGGACTAGCGGGAGGGCCGGGGGGAGATACGCAGTATTTT	CARPGLAGGPGGDTQYF
NA	NA	TRBV27	TRBJ1-3	TGTGCCAGCAGGGGGGGGACGAACGGAAACACCATATATTTT	CASRGGTNGNTIYF
once	TRBD2	TRBV2	TRBJ2-1	TGTGCCAGCAGTGCGTCGGCGGGAGGCTACAATGAGCAGTTCTTC	CASSASAGGYNEQFF
NA	TRBD2	TRBV6-5	TRBJ2-1	TGTGCCAGCAGGACTAGCGGGAGGGCCTACAATGAGCAGTTCTTC	CASRTSGRAYNEQFF
NA	TRBD1	TRBV5-1	TRBJ2-4	TGCGCCAGCAGCCCGGACAGGGTCAAAAACATTCAGTACTTC	CASSPDRVKNIQYF
NA	TRBD1	TRBV6-5	TRBJ2-7	TGTGCCAGCACCGGACAGGAAGGCTCCTACGAGCAGTACTTC	CASTGQEGSYEQYF
NA	NA	TRBV5-8	TRBJ2-3	TGTGCCAGCAGCTTGGTTCCCGACACGTCCACAGATACGCAGTATTTT	CASSLVPDTSTDTQYF
NA	NA	TRBV29-1	TRBJ1-1	TGCAGCGTGCGGGTGAACACTGAAGCTTTCTTT	CSVRVNTEAFF
NA	TRBD1	TRBV7-9	TRBJ2-1	TGTGCCAGCAGCCCTGACAGGGCACGGGATGAGCAGTTCTTC	CASSPDRARDEQFF
once	NA	TRBV18	TRBJ1-5	TGTGCCAGCTCTCCGGGTCTACTTGGTCAGCCCCAGCATTTT	CASSPGLLGQPQHF
NA	TRBD1	TRBV30	TRBJ1-2	TGTGCCTGGACACTACAGGGGGTCGGCTATGGCTACACCTTC	CAWTLQGVGYGYTF
once	NA	TRBV6-4	TRBJ1-6	TGTGCCAGCAGTCGGGACATAAATTCACCCCTCCACTTT	CASSRDINSPLHF
once	TRBD1	TRBV6-2/TRBV6-3	TRBJ1-4	TGTGCCAGCAGTTACTCGACAGGGGACAATGAAAAACTGTTTTTT	CASSYSTGDNEKLFF
NA	TRBD2	TRBV4-2	TRBJ2-7	TGTGCCAGCAGCCAAGCTGTCCTAGCGGGAGGCGAGCAGTACTTC	CASSQAVLAGGEQYF
NA	NA	TRBV5-5	TRBJ1-4	TGTGCCAGCAGCTTGGATCCAGGGGACCTTGAAAAACTGTTTTTT	CASSLDPGDLEKLFF
NA	NA	TRBV6-1	TRBJ2-3	TGTGCCAGCAGTGAAGACGGGGGATCCACAGATACGCAGTATTTT	CASSEDGGSTDTQYF
NA	TRBD2	TRBV11-3	TRBJ2-3	TGTGCCAGCAGCTCGTCCTCCCCTAGCGGGAGGAAAACAGATACGCAGTATTTT	CASSSSSPSGRKTDTQYF
few	NA	TRBV11-1	TRBJ2-3	TGTGCCAGCACCAGGGCCGGCACAGATACGCAGTATTTT	CASTRAGTDTQYF